This T cell receptor (beta chain) was sequenced during a study of vaccination and CD4 T cells after COVID-19. As for the study in general: As their vaccination, participants received two doses of either BNT162b2 or mRNA-1273 vaccine. Samples after vaccination came a median approximately 73 days past dose two, ranging 14 to 241. Sampling post-COVID took place a median 101 days after diagnosis (range 35 to 161).

With regard to this clonotype: The antigen remains unidentified.

Findings and limits, study-wide: The great majority, 304 of 307 vaccine-specific clones, proved spike mono-reactive in convalescent patients.

Germline V gene data show CDR1 as DFQATT and CDR2 as SNEGSKA (reference sequence). Between the trimmed V and J ends, which lost 3 bases and 0 bases, there was a span of 11 bases. This CDR3 is built from 15 residues. Time point of the sample: late sampling 161 to 241 days after vaccination in a few convalescent patients. TCRdb used MiXCR to reprocess the PCR reads, holding one entry per CDR3 protein. Here the sample spans about 39,000 distinct CDR3 sequences, 36% being singletons. This receptor was obtained from a human donor who had recovered from COVID-19. Sequencing used CD4+ T cells from blood, obtained about 7 months after SARS-CoV-2 vaccination. The chain combines TRBV20-1 with TRBJ2-2, with D perhaps matching TRBD1 (5 bases). In DNA, the CDR3 is TGCAGTGCTAGCCCAGGGTCGGCGAACACCGGGGAGCTGTTTTTT. Translation gives CSASPGSANTGELFF.